Each of the 21 T cell receptor beta chains below was sequenced from the same sample in a study of cytomegalovirus exposure and HLA in healthy donors. PCR involved 60 Vbeta and 13 Jbeta primers. Some clones are missing from TCRdb's copy, which holds only in-frame ones; the method was immunoSEQ multiplex PCR. The sample includes more than 110,000 clones, approximately 84% of them seen just once. The specimen sequenced was PBMCs. The receptors originated from a man younger than 45 in good health and CMV-seropositive.

The V and J genes are TRBV18 and TRBJ1-2; D is uncertain. Trimming left V 6 bases short and J 2 bases short, with 25 bases between. This CDR3 has 18 residues. Germline V gene lookup returns CDR1 KGHSH and CDR2 LQKENI. The CDR3 region is CASSPYNIRPGENYGYTF. The CDR3 DNA sequence: TGTGCCAGCTCGCCCTATAACATCCGCCCGGGAGAAAACTATGGCTACACCTTC.

The V call is TRBV28, the J call TRBJ2-5; D is possibly TRBD2 (6 bases). The CDR3 runs 15 residues. V shed 6 bases and J shed 2 bases, with 16 bases lying between them. Germline V gene lookup returns CDR1 MDHEN and CDR2 SYDVKM. CDR3 region: CASSDPQREQETQYF. The CDR3 bases are TGTGCCAGCAGCGACCCCCAACGGGAGCAAGAGACCCAGTACTTC.

This clone turned up a few times. The chain links TRBV6-1 to TRBJ1-1, with D possibly being TRBD1 (5 bases). The CDR3 covers 13 residues. Germline assignment: CDR1 MNHNS and CDR2 SASEGT. V was clipped by 2 bases and J by 7 bases, with 11 bases between them. In nucleotides, the CDR3 is TGTGCCAGCAGTGAATTCGGGGGGAATGAAGCTTTCTTT. As protein: CASSEFGGNEAFF.

In this sample, this clone turned up a few times. The chain links TRBV18 to TRBJ2-5; maybe TRBD1 (6 bases). Deletions cut 6 bases from V and 3 bases from J, with 14 bases between. Germline CDR1 KGHSH, CDR2 LQKENI. CDR3 size: 14 residues. This CDR3 is CASSPGTIEETQYF. CDR3 DNA: TGTGCCAGCTCCCCCGGGACAATAGAAGAGACCCAGTACTTC.

The chain has TRBV7-9 and TRBJ2-7; D possibly corresponds to TRBD2 (6 bases). There are 17 residues in the CDR3. Trimming stripped 4 bases from V and 6 bases from J, with 25 bases between. Germline-derived CDR1 and CDR2 are SEHNR and FQNEAQ (reference sequence). The chain's CDR3 is CASSSDRGGKNPSEQYF. DNA of the CDR3: TGTGCCAGCAGCTCCGACCGCGGAGGGAAGAATCCGTCCGAGCAGTACTTC.

The rearrangement joins TRBV7-9 to TRBJ1-6; a weak D match, TRBD1 (6 bases). Trimming cost V 5 bases and J 8 bases, with 16 bases left between them. Germline V lookup: CDR1 SEHNR, CDR2 FQNEAQ (reference sequence). The CDR3 sequence is 15 residues long. The CDR3 spells CASSLDPGGDSPLHF. The DNA of the CDR3 is TGTGCCAGCAGCCTAGACCCGGGGGGCGATTCACCCCTCCACTTT.

V is TRBV9 and J is TRBJ2-5; 8 nucleotides align to TRBD2. V was clipped by 2 bases and J by 1 base; unmatched bases: 4. Germline CDR1 SGDLS, CDR2 YYNGEE. This CDR3 has 15 amino acids. The CDR3 bases are TGTGCCAGCAGCGTGATCGGACTAGCCCAAGAGACCCAGTACTTC. As protein: CASSVIGLAQETQYF.

The V call is TRBV11-2, the J call TRBJ2-1; TRBD2 matches at 10 bases. The CDR3 totals 14 residues. J lost 12 bases, V lost 1 base, and 6 bases had no gene match. The germline V gene encodes CDR1 SGHAT and CDR2 FQNNGV. The CDR3 region is CASSLGLAGESQFF. The DNA of the CDR3 is TGTGCCAGCAGCTTAGGGCTAGCGGGAGAGTCGCAGTTCTTC.

The rearrangement links TRBV9 to TRBJ1-1; the D is unclear. CDR3 length: 13 amino acids. Between the trimmed V and J ends, which lost 10 bases and 4 bases, there was a span of 17 bases. CDR1 SGDLS and CDR2 YYNGEE come from the germline V gene. The CDR3 DNA is TGTGCCTCACGTTTGGGAGAGGGCACTGAAGCTTTCTTT. Its translation: CASRLGEGTEAFF.

J is TRBJ2-7 and V is TRBV7-8; 10 bases are shared with TRBD2. Trimming took 6 bases from V and 5 from J; bases not matched to a gene: 10. The CDR3 is 15 residues long. Per germline, CDR1 SGHVS and CDR2 FQNEAQ. CDR3 sequence reads: CASSDPGLASHEQYF. CDR3 in DNA: TGTGCCAGCAGTGACCCGGGACTAGCGTCCCACGAGCAGTACTTC.

This chain uses TRBV4-1 with TRBJ2-6, with TRBD2 as a possible D gene (5 bases). With 6 bases removed from V and 2 bases from J, the gap between germline ends came to 11 bases. CDR3 length: 15 residues. CDR1 and CDR2 from the germline V gene are MGHRA and YSYEKL. CDR3 protein: CASSLRVTGANVLTF. The CDR3 DNA follows: TGCGCCAGCAGTCTGAGGGTGACTGGGGCCAACGTCCTGACTTTC.

The chain recombines TRBV7-2 with TRBJ1-5; D perhaps matches TRBD1 (5 bases). Trimming removed 6 bases from V and 5 bases from J, with 11 bases in between. Looked up from germline, CDR1 is SGHTA and CDR2 is FQGNSA. CDR3 length equals 13 residues. The CDR3 region is CASRPPGDQPQHF. The CDR3 DNA reads TGTGCCAGCAGACCTCCGGGGGATCAGCCCCAGCATTTT.

The chain employs TRBV6-1 and TRBJ2-5, with a weak D call TRBD2 (6 bases). The CDR3 covers 14 residues. The germline V and J ends were trimmed by 7 bases and 5 bases, with 17 bases remaining between them. Germline CDR1 is MNHNS and CDR2 is SASEGT. CDR3 sequence: CASTPGGNRETQYF. The CDR3 DNA follows: TGTGCCAGCACCCCCGGAGGGAATAGGGAGACCCAGTACTTC.

CDR3 sequence reads: CASSPQEDSYEQYF. CDR3 DNA sequence: TGTGCCAGCTCACCCCAGGAGGACTCCTACGAGCAGTACTTC. The J gene is TRBJ2-7, the V gene TRBV18, with a tentative D call TRBD2 (5 bases). V dropped 3 bases and J dropped 0 bases, with 9 bases sitting between them. The germline CDR1 and CDR2 sequences are KGHSH and LQKENI. CDR3 size: 14 residues.

This rearrangement joins TRBV13 to TRBJ2-1; 9 positions agree with TRBD1. Trimming removed 4 bases from V and 5 bases from J; junction bases left unmatched: 6. The CDR3 is 15 amino acids. Per germline, CDR1 PRHDT and CDR2 FYEKMQ (reference sequence). CDR3 in amino acids: CASSSTGQGNNEQFF. The CDR3 DNA reads as TGTGCCAGCAGCTCCACGGGACAGGGCAACAATGAGCAGTTCTTC.

The gene calls are TRBV19 and TRBJ1-1, with D uncertain. Per germline, CDR1 LNHDA and CDR2 SQIVND (reference sequence). V was trimmed by 5 bases and J by 4 bases, leaving 8 bases between them. This CDR3 contains 12 residues. CDR3 nucleotide sequence: TGTGCCAGTAGTGTGGCAACCACTGAAGCTTTCTTT. As protein: CASSVATTEAFF.

The V and J genes are TRBV5-1 and TRBJ1-1, with D possibly TRBD1 on 5 matching bases. The germline gives CDR1 SGHRS, CDR2 YFSETQ. The CDR3 totals 16 residues. V lost 2 bases, J lost 1 base, and 15 bases lay in between. This chain's CDR3 is CASSFDSYRANTEAFF. The CDR3 DNA sequence: TGCGCCAGCAGCTTTGACAGTTATCGGGCGAACACTGAAGCTTTCTTT.

The gene calls are TRBV5-1 and TRBJ2-1; D call uncertain. Germline CDR1 and CDR2: SGHRS and YFSETQ. Trimming took off 5 bases at V and 5 bases at J, with 14 bases between the two ends. This CDR3 region has 14 residues. The CDR3 spells CASRTYQNDNEQFF. CDR3 DNA sequence: TGCGCCAGCAGGACATATCAGAACGACAATGAGCAGTTCTTC.

The gene calls are TRBV6-1 and TRBJ2-1, with D possibly TRBD1 on 5 matching bases. V was trimmed by 6 bases and J by 5 bases, leaving 11 bases between them. Germline-derived CDR1 and CDR2 are MNHNS and SASEGT. The CDR3 loop spans 13 amino acids. This CDR3 reads CASRLTGDNEQFF. CDR3 sequence (DNA): TGTGCCAGCAGATTAACAGGAGACAATGAGCAGTTCTTC.

This clone was counted a single time. V is TRBV2 and J is TRBJ2-1; 11 nucleotides line up with TRBD2. The CDR3 has 15 amino acids. J gave up 9 bases and V 5 bases, and 9 bases lay outside the gene matches. Germline CDR1 and CDR2: SNHLY and FYNNEI. CDR3 nucleotide sequence: TGTGCCAGCAGTTTTAGCGGGAGGGCCGGTGGTGAGCAGTTCTTC. This translates into CASSFSGRAGGEQFF. The full variable domain, its missing parts supplied by reference TRBV2 and TRBJ2-1, is EPEVTQTPSHQVTQMGQEVILRCVPISNHLYFYWYRQILGQKVEFLVSFYNNEISEKSEIFDDQFSVERPDGSNFTLKIRSTKLEDSAMYFCASSFSGRAGGEQFFGPGTRLTVL.

This chain uses TRBV7-3 with TRBJ2-1; TRBD2 is a possible D gene (5 bases). The germline gives CDR1 SGHTA, CDR2 FQGTGA. V dropped 5 bases and J dropped 9 bases, with 8 bases sitting between them. The CDR3 extends over 11 amino acids. In DNA form, the CDR3 reads TGTGCCAGCAGCCAAGGGAGTGAGCAGTTCTTC. Protein sequence: CASSQGSEQFF.